This passage covers 5 T cell receptor beta chains from one sample sequenced in a study of human CD8 memory T cell subsets. TCR beta libraries were made by UMI-labeled 5' RACE. After re-calling the 5' RACE reads, TCRdb lists one entry per CDR3 protein, DNA absent. This sample carries 6,500 to 9,000 distinct CDR3 sequences, with 20% to 25% going to the ten biggest clones. The sample consisted of CD8+ T cells from PBMCs. Receptors were obtained from a human donor in good health.

Measured by frequency, this clonotype is medium-sized. The chain links TRBV7-9 to TRBJ2-7; TCRdb's D call, TRBD2, is unchecked because there is no DNA. The CDR3 loop spans 13 amino acids. The germline gives CDR1 SEHNR, CDR2 FQNEAQ (reference sequence). The CDR3 loop reads CASSYFGGYEQYF.

This clonotype is identified as medium-sized (0.01 to 0.1%) from frequency. The CDR3 region is CSSGLAGVGEQFF. The chain combines TRBV29-1 with TRBJ2-1; the TRBD2 assignment by TCRdb is unverifiable without DNA. The CDR3 has 13 amino acids. Per the germline V gene, CDR1 is SQVTM and CDR2 is ANQGSEA.

The chain couples TRBV7-9 to TRBJ1-2; lacking DNA, the TRBD1 call made by TCRdb goes unchecked. CDR1 and CDR2 from the germline V gene are SEHNR and FQNEAQ (reference sequence). This CDR3 region has 13 residues. This CDR3 reads CASSPPGHMTYTF.

V gene TRBV13 combines with J gene TRBJ1-3. CDR1 is PRHDT, CDR2 FYEKMQ, per germline (reference sequence). The CDR3 consists of 14 residues. The CDR3 sequence is CASSLGESGNTIYF. The full variable domain, with the rest looked up from reference TRBV13 and TRBJ1-3, is AAGVIQSPRHLIKEKRETATLKCYPIPRHDTVYWYQQGPGQDPQFLISFYEKMQSDKGSIPDRFSAQQFSDYHSELNMSSLELGDSALYFCASSLGESGNTIYFGEGSWLTVV.

This chain links TRBV2 with TRBJ2-5; TCRdb's assignment of TRBD1 cannot be checked, as there is no DNA. The CDR3 spans 16 residues. Germline assignment: CDR1 SNHLY and CDR2 FYNNEI. The CDR3 spells CASSEARRGLQETQYF. Full variable domain (missing parts from reference TRBV2 and TRBJ2-5): EPEVTQTPSHQVTQMGQEVILRCVPISNHLYFYWYRQILGQKVEFLVSFYNNEISEKSEIFDDQFSVERPDGSNFTLKIRSTKLEDSAMYFCASSEARRGLQETQYFGPGTRLLVL.